The 9 T cell receptor beta chains below were found in one sample sequenced in a study of T-cell reconstitution after alpha-beta-depleted transplantation in children. Unique molecular identifiers were used in preparing the TCRbeta library. TCRdb fed the PCR reads into MiXCR, producing one record per CDR3 protein. Here the sample spans about half a million distinct CDR3 sequences, approximately 12% being singletons. The sample consisted of PBMCs from the stem cell graft donor, taken from the stem cell graft. The receptor set was obtained from a human donor who donated a stem cell graft to a child with combined immunodeficiency.

The chain links TRBV6-5 to TRBJ2-3, with 8 bases that match TRBD2. Germline CDR1 is MNHEY and CDR2 is SVGAGI. The CDR3 has 15 amino acids. The V segment lost 4 bases and the J segment 8 bases; nucleotides outside the gene matches: 11. Here the CDR3 reads CASSSGLARMSTQYF. CDR3 sequence (DNA): TGTGCCAGCAGTTCAGGACTAGCCCGGATGAGTACGCAGTATTTT.

This clonotype was recorded many times. The J gene is TRBJ2-1, the V gene TRBV7-6; D tentatively reads TRBD1 or TRBD2 (5 bases each). This CDR3 contains 15 residues. The V and J ends lost 7 bases and 4 bases respectively, with 17 bases between them. Germline lookup yields CDR1 SGHVS and CDR2 FNYEAQ. CDR3 protein: CASTLGTEPYNEQFF. The CDR3 DNA reads TGTGCCAGCACCCTTGGGACGGAACCTTACAATGAGCAGTTCTTC. Full variable domain (outside the CDR3, taken from reference TRBV7-6 and TRBJ2-1): GAGVSQSPRYKVTKRGQDVALRCDPISGHVSLYWYRQALGQGPEFLTYFNYEAQQDKSGLPNDRFSAERPEGSISTLTIQRTEQRDSAMYRCASTLGTEPYNEQFFGPGTRLTVL.

This clonotype was seen only a few times. This rearrangement joins TRBV10-2 to TRBJ2-5; D gene ambiguous. The V gene lost 3 bases and the J gene lost 4 bases, with 15 bases spanning the gap. Germline CDR1 and CDR2: WSHSY and SAAADI. CDR3 size: 15 residues. CDR3 sequence (DNA): TGCGCCAGCAGTGACCCCGGAACCCCTCGAGAGACCCAGTACTTC. The encoded protein is CASSDPGTPRETQYF.

The sample holds a few counts of this clonotype. The chain links TRBV24-1 to TRBJ2-5, with D possibly called TRBD1 or TRBD2 (6 bases each). The CDR3 has 15 amino acids. V was pared by 4 bases and J by 2 bases, with 13 bases between. Germline V gene sequence: CDR1 KGHDR, CDR2 SFDVKD. Written as DNA, the CDR3 is TGTGCCACCAGTGACCCCCAGGGGAGGCAAGAGACCCAGTACTTC. Residues: CATSDPQGRQETQYF.

This clonotype was seen only a few times. The chain is built from TRBV15 and TRBJ2-7, with 8 bases lining up with TRBD1. CDR3 size: 14 residues. Germline V lookup: CDR1 LNHNV, CDR2 YYDKDF (reference sequence). Trimming cost V 4 bases and J 2 bases; bases outside gene matches: 4. CDR3 bases: TGTGCCACCAGCATAGGACAGGGTCCCTACGAGCAGTACTTC. This sequence encodes CATSIGQGPYEQYF.

This clonotype appeared a few times. The rearrangement uses TRBV4-3 and TRBJ2-3; D possibly corresponds to TRBD2 (5 bases). V lost 1 base, J lost 4 bases, and 18 bases lay in between. Per germline, CDR1 LGHNA and CDR2 YSLEER. The CDR3 is 17 residues long. The chain's CDR3 is CASSQGWPSGWADTQYF. In nucleotides, the CDR3 is TGCGCCAGCAGCCAAGGATGGCCGTCGGGGTGGGCAGATACGCAGTATTTT.

The chain has TRBV6-5 and TRBJ2-3, with no clear D. Germline V gene sequence: CDR1 MNHEY, CDR2 SVGAGI. Between the trimmed V and J ends, which lost 0 bases and 2 bases, there was a span of 15 bases. CDR3 length equals 17 residues. The CDR3 protein is CASSYSRHLLLTDTQYF. CDR3 DNA: TGTGCCAGCAGTTACTCGAGACACCTACTGCTCACAGATACGCAGTATTTT.

In this sample, this clonotype turned up a few times. The chain employs TRBV5-5 and TRBJ2-1; D might be TRBD2 (6 bases). Trimming removed 0 bases at V and 8 bases at J, with 15 bases between. Per germline, CDR1 SGHKS and CDR2 YYEKEE (reference sequence). There are 15 residues in the CDR3. The DNA of the CDR3 is TGTGCCAGCAGCTTGGGCCCGCGGGGCGGGGATGAGCAGTTCTTC. Its protein is CASSLGPRGGDEQFF. Looking up the rest from reference TRBV5-5 and TRBJ2-1 gives the full variable domain: DAGVTQSPTHLIKTRGQQVTLRCSPISGHKSVSWYQQVLGQGPQFIFQYYEKEERGRGNFPDRFSARQFPNYSSELNVNALLLGDSALYLCASSLGPRGGDEQFFGPGTRLTVL.

In this sample, this clonotype turned up a few times. CDR3 nucleotide sequence: TGTGCCAGCAGCGTAGCAGGGTATGCGTCCTACAATGAGCAGTTCTTC. This codes for CASSVAGYASYNEQFF. The chain couples TRBV9 to TRBJ2-1; TRBD1 is a possible D gene (5 bases). This CDR3 spans 16 amino acids. V lost 0 bases to trimming and J lost 1 base, with 11 bases between them. Germline V gene data show CDR1 as SGDLS and CDR2 as YYNGEE.